This TCR beta chain comes out of a study of T cell responses to AZD1222 COVID-19 vaccine. Study-level findings and limits: Seropositive AZD1222 recipients at baseline numbered only five or six. Close to half of spike-specific TCRs reportedly recognize unmutated variant regions. Females outnumbered males among donors, who were mostly white British; clonal diversity was possibly underestimated.

Notes on this clone: The antigen remains undetermined.

This table comes from immunoSEQ multiplex PCR, and its TCRdb copy is limited to in-frame clones, with some not included. Of 150,000 to 200,000 clones in the sample, approximately 89% were seen once. Germline V CDR1 and CDR2: MNHEY, SMNVEV (reference sequence). The CDR3 length is 13 residues. Trimming cost V 5 bases and J 5 bases, with 12 bases left between them. The chain combines TRBV27 with TRBJ1-1; D gene uncertain. The source is an adult who received the AZD1222 COVID-19 vaccine. The source material was peripheral blood, sampled 28 days after the second AZD1222 dose. DNA of the CDR3: TGTGCCAGCAGTCGCAAGGGAGAAACTGAAGCTTTCTTT. Translation: CASSRKGETEAFF.